This TCR beta chain was sequenced in a study of T cells in Graves' hyperthyroidism and ophthalmopathy. Whole-study findings and limits: Ophthalmopathy was model-predicted a median about 7.1 months pre-onset.

The CDR3 regions of TCR beta were amplified from RNA transcripts. HTBI primers drove first-round RT-PCR of the TCR CDR3. TCRdb re-analysed the multiplex PCR reads in MiXCR, keeping a single row per CDR3 protein. This table has roughly 630,000 distinct CDR3 sequences, about 15% appearing once. Aged 18 to 65, the patients had hyperthyroidism that was newly diagnosed and had lasted under 2 months. This clonotype was observed at least ten times. The antigen is unknown. Sequenced input: blood. This TCR came from a woman in her 30s with Graves' hyperthyroidism.

Written as DNA, the CDR3 is TGTGCCAGCGGATCCAGGGGGCTCAATCAGCCCCAGCATTTT. This gives the protein CASGSRGLNQPQHF. The V gene is TRBV6-1, the J gene TRBJ1-5, with TRBD1 matching over 8 bases. Trimming removed 8 bases from V and 3 bases from J; junction bases left unmatched: 6. The length of the CDR3 is 14 residues. Per germline, CDR1 MNHNS and CDR2 SASEGT.